This passage covers 26 T cell receptor beta chains from one sample sequenced in a study of blood T cell repertoires in COVID-19. Data came from immunoSEQ multiplex PCR; TCRdb stores just in-frame clones and leaves some out. The sample lists roughly 230,000 clones; around four fifths were seen once. The specimen was peripheral blood. These receptors were taken from a man aged 50 to 60 with acute or convalescent COVID-19.

The J gene is TRBJ1-3, the V gene TRBV18, with 7 bases fitting TRBD1. The length of the CDR3 is 15 residues. Germline CDR1 KGHSH, CDR2 LQKENI. The V gene end was trimmed by 6 bases and the J gene end by 0 bases; junction bases not matched to a gene: 5. CDR3 DNA: TGTGCCAGCTCCAGCCAGGGGGGCTCTGGAAACACCATATATTTT. Amino acid sequence: CASSSQGGSGNTIYF. Variable domain in full (rest from reference TRBV18 and TRBJ1-3): NAGVMQNPRHLVRRRGQEARLRCSPMKGHSHVYWYRQLPEEGLKFMVYLQKENIIDESGMPKERFSAEFPKEGPSILRIQQVVRGDSAAYFCASSSQGGSGNTIYFGEGSWLTVV.

V and J are TRBV4-2 and TRBJ1-3; possibly TRBD1 for D (5 bases). The CDR3 consists of 15 residues. Germline V gene data show CDR1 as LGHNA and CDR2 as YNFKEQ. The V end was cut by 0 bases, the J end by 4 bases, with 10 bases between. CDR3 in amino acids: CASSQDARVGNTIYF. The CDR3 DNA follows: TGTGCCAGCAGCCAAGATGCCAGGGTCGGAAACACCATATATTTT.

This clone was counted once. The chain has TRBV28 and TRBJ2-7; the match to TRBD2 covers 14 bases. Germline CDR1 and CDR2: MDHEN and SYDVKM. The CDR3 spans 16 residues. J gave up 7 bases and V 6 bases, and 11 bases lay outside the gene matches. DNA of the CDR3: TGTGCCAGCAGGGGGGGACTAGCGGGAGTTTTGGGTGAGCAGTACTTC. It codes for CASRGGLAGVLGEQYF. The full variable domain, its missing parts supplied by reference TRBV28 and TRBJ2-7, is DVKVTQSSRYLVKRTGEKVFLECVQDMDHENMFWYRQDPGLGLRLIYFSYDVKMKEKGDIPEGYSVSREKKERFSLILESASTNQTSMYLCASRGGLAGVLGEQYFGPGTRLTVT.

The rearrangement uses TRBV6-1 and TRBJ2-7; maybe TRBD1 (6 bases). V gave up 1 base and J gave up 6 bases, with 16 bases separating them. The CDR3 totals 15 residues. The germline gives CDR1 MNHNS, CDR2 SASEGT. CDR3 in DNA: TGTGCCAGCAGTGAAGATTACAGGGTGCCGTTCGAGCAGTACTTC. This gives the protein CASSEDYRVPFEQYF.

With respect to this clone: The junction does not match germline at one end; this may be a read error. This chain connects TRBV25-1 to TRBJ1-1, with a tentative D call TRBD1 (6 bases). Germline V CDR1 and CDR2: MGHDK, SYGVNS. The CDR3 sequence is 13 residues long. In nucleotides, the CDR3 is TGCGCCACAGGGCTCAGCTCGGGCACTGAAGCTTTCTTT. Protein sequence: CATGLSSGTEAFF.

In this sample, this clone turned up a few times. The chain links TRBV15 to TRBJ2-2; 7 bases line up with TRBD2. Germline V gene data show CDR1 as LNHNV and CDR2 as YYDKDF (reference sequence). The length of the CDR3 is 16 residues. V shed 0 bases and J 6 bases; nucleotides not matched to a gene: 7. The chain's CDR3 is CATSRDPLAVAGELFF. DNA for the CDR3: TGTGCCACCAGCAGAGACCCCCTAGCGGTGGCCGGGGAGCTGTTTTTT.

V gene TRBV4-1 combines with J gene TRBJ2-7, with TRBD2 matching over 12 bases. V shed 2 bases and J 1 base; nucleotides not matched to a gene: 9. The CDR3 sequence is 18 residues long. The germline gives CDR1 MGHRA, CDR2 YSYEKL. This CDR3 reads CASSQYLGTSGPSYEQYF. The CDR3 nucleotides are TGCGCCAGCAGCCAATACCTTGGGACTAGCGGGCCTTCCTACGAGCAGTACTTC.

About this clone itself: The same CDR3 arises from other DNA sequences in this sample as well. The chain employs TRBV27 and TRBJ2-7, with TRBD2 identical over 8 bases. Germline CDR1 MNHEY, CDR2 SMNVEV (reference sequence). CDR3 size: 14 residues. The J segment lost 3 bases and the V segment lost 5 bases, leaving 6 bases of the junction unmatched. In DNA, the CDR3 is TGTGCCAGCAGTCCAACGGGGGGGGGCTACGAGCAGTACTTC. Its protein product is CASSPTGGGYEQYF.

The sample holds one count of this clone. The chain has TRBV27 and TRBJ1-2; the D gene is possibly TRBD1 (6 bases). CDR1 and CDR2 from the germline V gene are MNHEY and SMNVEV (reference sequence). V was clipped by 7 bases and J by 10 bases, with 13 bases between them. The CDR3 contains 11 residues. CDR3 in amino acids: CASKSLGAYTF. DNA for the CDR3: TGTGCCAGCAAATCTCTGGGGGCCTACACCTTC.

The CDR3 loop reads CASRDRWNEKLFF. The CDR3 nucleotides read TGTGCCAGTAGGGACAGATGGAATGAAAAACTGTTTTTT. The rearrangement joins TRBV19 to TRBJ1-4, with D perhaps TRBD1 (6 bases). Germline assignment: CDR1 LNHDA and CDR2 SQIVND (reference sequence). Trimming removed 6 bases from V and 5 bases from J, with 10 bases in between. The CDR3 is 13 residues long. Full variable domain (missing parts from reference TRBV19 and TRBJ1-4): DGGITQSPKYLFRKEGQNVTLSCEQNLNHDAMYWYRQDPGQGLRLIYYSQIVNDFQKGDIAEGYSVSREKKESFPLTVTSAQKNPTAFYLCASRDRWNEKLFFGSGTQLSVL.

This clone was counted only a few times. The chain combines TRBV30 with TRBJ2-7, with TRBD1 identical over 7 bases. Germline CDR1 reads GTSNPN; CDR2 reads SVGIG (reference sequence). The CDR3 length is 14 residues. V shed 1 base and J 4 bases; nucleotides not matched to a gene: 7. CDR3 nucleotide sequence: TGTGCCTGGAGTGATAGGGGACAGTTATACGAGCAGTACTTC. Translated: CAWSDRGQLYEQYF. The variable domain in full, completed from reference TRBV30 and TRBJ2-7, reads SQTIHQWPATLVQPVGSPLSLECTVEGTSNPNLYWYRQAAGRGLQLLFYSVGIGQISSEVPQNLSASRPQDRQFILSSKKLLLSDSGFYLCAWSDRGQLYEQYFGPGTRLTVT.

The J gene is TRBJ1-5, the V gene TRBV12-3 or TRBV12-4, with D maybe TRBD1 (5 bases). The CDR3 sequence is 12 residues long. V was clipped by 6 bases and J by 5 bases, with 8 bases between them. CDR3 sequence (DNA): TGTGCCAGCAGGATAGGGGATCAGCCCCAGCATTTT. Translating it yields CASRIGDQPQHF.

The count of this clone is one. V gene TRBV30 combines with J gene TRBJ2-1, with TRBD1 as a possible D gene (6 bases). CDR1 and CDR2 from the germline V gene are GTSNPN and SVGIG (reference sequence). CDR3 length: 14 amino acids. The V and J ends lost 7 bases and 0 bases respectively, with 13 bases between them. This chain's CDR3 is CASRGVSSYNEQFF. DNA of the CDR3: TGTGCCTCCAGGGGCGTTAGCTCCTACAATGAGCAGTTCTTC.

The rearrangement links TRBV6-6 to TRBJ1-1, with TRBD1 matching over 10 bases. The CDR3 is 16 amino acids. J lost 4 bases, V lost 7 bases, and 12 bases had no gene match. The germline V gene has CDR1 MNHNY and CDR2 SVGAGI (reference sequence). The CDR3 bases are TGTGCCAGCATACTCGGACAGGGGGAAATAGGCACTGAAGCTTTCTTT. It translates to CASILGQGEIGTEAFF.

This clone was picked up a small number of times. The chain combines TRBV28 with TRBJ1-6; D is possibly TRBD1 (6 bases). V was trimmed by 6 bases and J by 5 bases, leaving 14 bases between them. CDR1 and CDR2 from the germline V gene are MDHEN and SYDVKM. CDR3 length: 15 amino acids. CDR3 nucleotides: TGTGCCAGCAGAATCGGACAGACGGATAATTCACCCCTCCACTTT. It translates to CASRIGQTDNSPLHF.

V usage is TRBV27 and J usage is TRBJ2-7, with 7 bases fitting TRBD1. Germline V CDR1 and CDR2: MNHEY, SMNVEV (reference sequence). The CDR3 has 16 amino acids. V dropped 7 bases and J dropped 2; count of bases not matched to a gene: 14. In nucleotides, the CDR3 is TGTGCCAGCAAGGAGAGGGGGCCTGAGGGAACCTACGAGCAGTACTTC. Amino acid sequence: CASKERGPEGTYEQYF.

This chain joins TRBV24-1 and TRBJ1-4, with 8 bases that match TRBD1. The CDR3 contains 16 residues. The junction had 9 bases not matched to a gene; V was cut back by 3 bases and J by 7 bases. Per germline, CDR1 KGHDR and CDR2 SFDVKD. The CDR3: CATSDPGQGKSEKLFF. The CDR3, as DNA: TGTGCCACCAGTGATCCAGGACAGGGAAAGAGTGAAAAACTGTTTTTT.

The chain recombines TRBV29-1 with TRBJ2-7, with no clear D. The germline CDR1 and CDR2 sequences are SQVTM and ANQGSEA. The germline V and J ends were trimmed by 5 bases and 0 bases, with 11 bases remaining between them. The CDR3 has 13 amino acids. This chain's CDR3 is CSVSALSSYEQYF. In DNA, the CDR3 is TGCAGCGTTTCCGCTCTATCCTCCTACGAGCAGTACTTC.

This chain links TRBV9 with TRBJ2-7; a weak D match, TRBD1 (6 bases). Germline CDR1 is SGDLS and CDR2 is YYNGEE. The CDR3 is made up of 14 amino acids. Trimming took off 4 bases at V and 0 bases at J, with 11 bases between the two ends. CDR3 sequence: CASSLGTNSYEQYF. The CDR3, as DNA: TGTGCCAGCAGCCTCGGGACAAACTCCTACGAGCAGTACTTC.

V usage is TRBV3-1 (or the pseudogene TRBV3-2) and J usage is TRBJ2-1; TRBD2 aligns across 8 bases. The CDR3 is 13 amino acids. The germline CDR1 and CDR2 sequences are LGHDT and YNNKEL (reference sequence). Trimming took 9 bases from V and 5 from J; bases not matched to a gene: 6. The CDR3 DNA is TGTGCCAGTAAGCGGGGGAATAACAATGAGCAGTTCTTC. Encoded protein: CASKRGNNNEQFF.

This chain links TRBV6-5 with TRBJ2-7, with 7 bases that match TRBD2. CDR1 and CDR2 (germline): MNHEY, SVGAGI. CDR3 length equals 13 residues. Trimming at V came to 6 bases and at J to 0 bases, leaving 2 bases not matched to a gene. The CDR3: CASSGGISYEQYF. The CDR3 nucleotides read TGTGCCAGCAGCGGGGGGATCTCCTACGAGCAGTACTTC.

The chain combines TRBV20-1 with TRBJ1-5; unclear D gene. The CDR3 totals 14 residues. The germline V gene encodes CDR1 DFQATT and CDR2 SNEGSKA (reference sequence). The V end was cut by 3 bases, the J end by 3 bases, with 12 bases between. CDR3 nucleotide sequence: TGCAGTGCTAGTGAGCGGTCAGACAATCAGCCCCAGCATTTT. Amino acids: CSASERSDNQPQHF.

This chain joins TRBV18 and TRBJ1-5; TRBD1 matches at 7 bases. This CDR3 is built from 17 residues. V trimming: 3 bases; J trimming: 5 bases; junction bases outside the gene matches: 13. Germline-derived CDR1 and CDR2 are KGHSH and LQKENI. The CDR3 loop is CASSPPNRAGGHQPQHF. The CDR3 DNA follows: TGTGCCAGCTCACCCCCGAATAGGGCAGGGGGGCATCAGCCCCAGCATTTT.

The gene calls are TRBV10-1 and TRBJ2-2; D possibly corresponds to TRBD2 (5 bases). V was pared by 2 bases and J by 1 base, with 14 bases between. This CDR3 is 17 amino acids long. Germline V gene data show CDR1 as WNHNN and CDR2 as SYGVQD (reference sequence). DNA for the CDR3: TGCGCCAGCAGTGAGAATAGACTATTAGGGAACACCGGGGAGCTGTTTTTT. Its translation: CASSENRLLGNTGELFF.

The chain recombines TRBV24-1 with TRBJ2-3; no definite D call. Germline V gene lookup returns CDR1 KGHDR and CDR2 SFDVKD. This CDR3 contains 15 residues. Trimming stripped 0 bases from V and 0 bases from J, with 6 bases between. The CDR3 is CATSDLDKSTDTQYF. The CDR3 DNA reads TGTGCCACCAGTGATTTGGACAAAAGCACAGATACGCAGTATTTT.

The chain links TRBV6-5 to TRBJ2-7; D perhaps matches TRBD1 (6 bases). The CDR3 runs 14 residues. Trimming cost V 4 bases and J 4 bases, with 14 bases left between them. Germline-derived CDR1 and CDR2 are MNHEY and SVGAGI. The CDR3 region has the DNA TGTGCCAGCAGTTTACAGGGCCGGAGATACGAGCAGTACTTC. This sequence encodes CASSLQGRRYEQYF.